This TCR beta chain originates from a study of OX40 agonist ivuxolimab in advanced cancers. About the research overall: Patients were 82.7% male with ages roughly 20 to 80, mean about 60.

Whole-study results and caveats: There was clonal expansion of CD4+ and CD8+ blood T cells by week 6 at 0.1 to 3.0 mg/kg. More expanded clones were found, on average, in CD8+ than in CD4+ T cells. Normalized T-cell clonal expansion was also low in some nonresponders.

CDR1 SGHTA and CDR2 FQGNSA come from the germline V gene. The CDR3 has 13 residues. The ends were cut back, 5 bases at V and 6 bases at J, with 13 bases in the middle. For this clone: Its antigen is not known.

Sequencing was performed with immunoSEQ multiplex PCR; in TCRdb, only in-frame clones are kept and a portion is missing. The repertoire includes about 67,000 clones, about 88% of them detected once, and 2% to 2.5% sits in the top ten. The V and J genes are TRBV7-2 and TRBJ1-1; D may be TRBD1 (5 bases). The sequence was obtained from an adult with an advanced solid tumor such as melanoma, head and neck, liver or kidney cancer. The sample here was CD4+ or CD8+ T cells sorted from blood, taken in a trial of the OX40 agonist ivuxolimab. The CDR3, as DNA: TGTGCCAGCAGCAGCCCAAGGGGAGCTGAAGCTTTCTTT. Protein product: CASSSPRGAEAFF.